This T cell receptor beta chain was captured by sequencing in a study of cytomegalovirus exposure and HLA in healthy donors. Study results and limitations: A missense DCLRE1C variant was associated with V- and J-gene trimming of TCR beta chains in a later analysis, and an independent cohort replicated the association. The study labeled more than 150 TCR beta chains cytomegalovirus-associated.

Points on this clone: Its specificity is unknown.

Amplification used 60 Vbeta primers and 13 Jbeta primers. Generated by immunoSEQ multiplex PCR, the TCRdb table keeps only in-frame clones and is missing some. The repertoire holds roughly 160,000 clones, with more than 80% as singletons. Trimming removed 4 bases from V and 5 bases from J; junction bases left unmatched: 9. Germline V lookup: CDR1 SGHNT, CDR2 YYREEE (reference sequence). The CDR3 consists of 17 residues. This sequence was found in a woman aged 45-60 years in good health and CMV-seronegative. V usage is TRBV5-4 and J usage is TRBJ2-2; TRBD2 aligns across 12 bases. Sequenced sample: PBMCs. This CDR3 reads CASSPLAGGSRTGELFF. The CDR3 DNA follows: TGTGCCAGCAGCCCCCTAGCGGGAGGGTCGAGAACCGGGGAGCTGTTTTTT.